Below, 10 T cell receptor beta chains from the same sample are listed, as sequenced in a study of T cell repertoires in cytomegalovirus infection. The antigens these receptors bind are not known. TCRdb recomputed calls from the reads with MiXCR, one row per CDR3 protein. The table has 450,000 to 550,000 distinct CDR3 sequences, more than 40% seen once. Source: cultured PBMCs, taken from culture after CMV antigen stimulation. These receptors came from a human donor in good health (CMV status not recorded). Some clones in this sample may be carry-over from other donors' samples.

V gene TRBV19 combines with J gene TRBJ2-1; 9 positions agree with TRBD2. Germline V CDR1 and CDR2: LNHDA, SQIVND (reference sequence). V lost 6 bases, J lost 7 bases, and 13 bases stayed unmatched. The CDR3 extends over 16 amino acids. The CDR3 is CASSRRVAGGINEQFF. The CDR3 bases are TGTGCCAGTAGCCGCCGCGTTGCGGGAGGGATAAATGAGCAGTTCTTC.

The V gene is TRBV6-2 or TRBV6-3, the J gene TRBJ2-1, with D maybe TRBD1 (6 bases). Trimming left V 9 bases short and J 0 bases short, with 12 bases between. The length of the CDR3 is 14 residues. Germline V gives CDR1 MNHEY, CDR2 SVGEGT. CDR3 nucleotides: TGTGCCAGTTCACAGGGCGGCTCCTACAATGAGCAGTTCTTC. This codes for CASSQGGSYNEQFF.

This clonotype has just a few counts. The chain employs TRBV7-6 and TRBJ2-1; D ambiguous. The V and J ends lost 5 bases and 0 bases respectively, with 17 bases between them. Germline CDR1 SGHVS, CDR2 FNYEAQ. The CDR3 covers 17 residues. Here the CDR3 DNA reads TGTGCCAGCAGCCTCAACCCACTGCGGAGCTCCTACAATGAGCAGTTCTTC. This codes for CASSLNPLRSSYNEQFF.

The rearrangement uses TRBV6-1 and TRBJ1-6, with D perhaps matching TRBD1 (6 bases). This CDR3 contains 14 residues. CDR1 is MNHNS and CDR2 is SASEGT in the germline V gene. The ends were cut back, 3 bases at V and 10 bases at J, with 13 bases in the middle. CDR3 sequence: CASSDYRVRSPLHF. The DNA for the CDR3 is TGTGCCAGCAGTGATTACAGGGTGCGGTCACCCCTCCACTTT.

V usage is TRBV23-1 and J usage is TRBJ2-3; a possible D gene is TRBD2 (7 bases). TRBV23-1 is assigned to the ORF class and has an uncertain function. Trimming took 11 bases from V and 3 from J, leaving 18 bases between them. The CDR3 is 14 amino acids. The CDR3 loop reads CAPLKGGGTDTQYF. CDR3 bases: TGCGCCCCCCTGAAGGGGGGGGGGACAGATACGCAGTATTTT.

This rearrangement joins TRBV25-1 to TRBJ1-5, with D possibly being TRBD1 (6 bases). This CDR3 contains 14 residues. Trimming shortened V by 2 bases and J by 9 bases, and 14 bases separated the two germline ends. Germline V gives CDR1 MGHDK, CDR2 SYGVNS. CDR3 sequence (DNA): TGTGCCAGCAGTGAACACAGGGTTCTCCGGCCCCAGCATTTT. Protein sequence: CASSEHRVLRPQHF.

The sample holds a few counts of this clonotype. The chain has TRBV6-5 and TRBJ2-5; 7 positions agree with TRBD2. This CDR3 comprises 16 residues. In germline, CDR1 is MNHEY, CDR2 SVGAGI. After removal of 2 bases from V and 1 base from J, the junction contained 7 bases not matched to a gene. The CDR3 bases are TGTGCCAGCAGTTACCAGGGCGGGAGTCGCCAAGAGACCCAGTACTTC. It specifies CASSYQGGSRQETQYF.

This chain joins TRBV7-4 and TRBJ2-1; no clear D gene. The CDR3 is made up of 13 amino acids. The germline V gene has CDR1 SGHVT and CDR2 SQSDAQ. V lost 8 bases to trimming and J lost 0 bases, with 8 bases between them. Written as DNA, the CDR3 is TGTGCCAGCTTCAGTTTCTCCTACAATGAGCAGTTCTTC. This gives the protein CASFSFSYNEQFF.

The gene calls are TRBV6-2 or TRBV6-3 and TRBJ1-1; D might be TRBD1 (6 bases). The CDR3 is 13 amino acids. V gave up 6 bases and J gave up 7 bases, with 15 bases separating them. CDR1 and CDR2 from the germline V gene are MNHEY and SVGEGT. CDR3 amino acids: CASSGGTWDEAFF. The CDR3 DNA follows: TGTGCCAGCAGCGGCGGGACATGGGATGAAGCTTTCTTT.

This clonotype appeared a few times. This chain connects TRBV6-5 to TRBJ1-2; 8 bases are a match to TRBD1. Germline values: CDR1 MNHEY, CDR2 SVGAGI. The length of the CDR3 is 12 residues. V shed 6 bases, J shed 4 bases, and the junction held 1 base outside the gene matches. The CDR3 here is CASRTGVYGYTF. The CDR3 region has the DNA TGTGCCAGCAGGACAGGGGTCTATGGCTACACCTTC.